This TCR beta chain came from a study of Graves' ophthalmopathy and Graves' hyperthyroidism. With 0 bases removed from V and 8 bases from J, the gap between germline ends came to 15 bases. Germline CDR1 reads SGHRS; CDR2 reads YFSETQ. This CDR3 is 15 amino acids long. The study amplified TCR beta CDR3 regions using RNA transcripts. An opening RT-PCR round employed HTBI primers and preceded a second-round multiplex PCR. MiXCR, run by TCRdb on the multiplex PCR reads, gives a single entry per CDR3 protein. The sample lists some 1.1 million distinct CDR3 sequences, around a third occurring once. Excluded: other autoimmune disease, uncontrolled infection, pregnancy or lactation.

The sequence derives from an adult man with Graves' hyperthyroidism. The V gene is TRBV5-1, the J gene TRBJ1-3; D gene ambiguous. The sample consisted of peripheral blood or thyroid tissue (not recorded which). CDR3 nucleotide sequence: TGCGCCAGCAGCTTGGATCAGCTCCGGGAGGACACCATATATTTT. Protein: CASSLDQLREDTIYF.